This is a list of T cell receptor beta chains from one sample in a study of control samples from healthy donors and cancer patients. Sequenced by immunoSEQ multiplex PCR; TCRdb stores in-frame clones only, minus some. The sample has more than 100,000 clones; 80% to 95% are singletons. Specimen: blood. The receptor source for this set is a man younger than 30 in good health. Each CDR3 is given with its conserved first and last residue. The D gene is left open where the match is weak.

v_gene	j_gene	len	d_gene	CDR3aa
TRBV30	TRBJ2-3	14	TRBD2	CAWSVGTSSDTQYF
TRBV5-1	TRBJ1-1	12	NA	CASSLDTGQSFF
TRBV7-9	TRBJ2-7	16	TRBD1	CASSLGRDRVAYEQYF
TRBV19	TRBJ1-5	13	NA	CASSIRTRQPQHF
TRBV4-1	TRBJ2-7	16	TRBD1	CASSQDPGQGINEQYF
TRBV7-9	TRBJ1-1	14	NA	CASSLLVLNTEAFF
TRBV4-1	TRBJ2-7	15	NA	CASSQVGVPLYEQYF
TRBV5-1	TRBJ2-2	15	NA	CASSPGNANTGELFF
TRBV13	TRBJ1-6	16	NA	CASSLGLSDLNSPLHF
TRBV11-2	TRBJ2-7	15	TRBD1	CASSRGQGVSYEQYF
TRBV30	TRBJ2-1	15	TRBD1	CAWSPGQASYNEQFF
TRBV11-2	TRBJ2-1	11	NA	CASTVYNEQFF
TRBV4-1	TRBJ2-5	14	NA	CASSQELGGETQYF
TRBV27	TRBJ1-6	12	NA	CASRGAYSPLHF
TRBV7-9	TRBJ1-1	17	TRBD1	CASSSSIVQGGVTEAFF
TRBV28	TRBJ1-2	12	NA	CASSLQGYGYTF
TRBV6-6	TRBJ1-4	12	NA	CASRGGDEKLFF
TRBV20-1	TRBJ2-5	11	NA	CSAQGSGTQYF
TRBV2	TRBJ1-5	12	NA	CASSEGNQPQHF
TRBV9	TRBJ1-3	19	TRBD1	CASSVGAGTGGTSGNTIYF
TRBV15	TRBJ2-5	12	NA	CATSRDKETQYF
TRBV7-2	TRBJ2-3	13	NA	CASSRDAPDTQYF
TRBV15	TRBJ2-7	14	NA	CATSREGGGYEQYF
TRBV7-9	TRBJ1-2	13	NA	CASFSGARYGYTF
TRBV18	TRBJ2-5	15	TRBD2	CASSPGGGAAETQYF
TRBV2	TRBJ2-3	11	NA	CASSPTDTQYF
TRBV6-5	TRBJ1-1	14	NA	CASSYYPFDTEAFF
TRBV6-1	TRBJ1-1	14	NA	CASSEVQANTEAFF
TRBV7-9	TRBJ1-2	13	TRBD1	CASSLPGGNGYTF
TRBV2	TRBJ2-7	14	NA	CASIKVGFDYEQYF
TRBV10-1	TRBJ2-7	14	TRBD1	CASSEGTGGYEQYF
TRBV27	TRBJ1-5	16	TRBD1	CASSSGTGGGNQPQHF
TRBV30	TRBJ1-1	10	NA	CAWSPESVVF
TRBV9	TRBJ2-3	16	NA	CASSVGVRELTDTQYF
TRBV5-1	TRBJ2-1	14	NA	CASSRDGGGNEQFF
TRBV15	TRBJ2-3	17	TRBD1	CATSRNTGGPSTDTQYF
TRBV7-9	TRBJ1-5	18	TRBD1	CASSQTGRQGRSNQPQHF
TRBV7-9	TRBJ2-7	15	NA	CASSGTGRSSYEQYF
TRBV7-3	TRBJ2-1	16	NA	CASSLSAGIQGNEQFF
TRBV4-1	TRBJ2-3	16	TRBD2	CASSYVQRGLTDTQYF
TRBV4-1	TRBJ1-2	13	NA	CASSQAAGDGYTF
TRBV5-1	TRBJ1-3	18	TRBD1	CASSVSGTGTFFGNTIYF
TRBV19	TRBJ1-5	14	NA	CASSVDSSNQPQHF
TRBV4-2	TRBJ1-5	17	TRBD1	CASSQLQGAFANQPQHF
TRBV4-1	TRBJ1-2	17	TRBD1	CASSQGQGAVMGYGYTF
TRBV3-1/TRBV3-2	TRBJ2-3	17	TRBD2	CASSQGELAGWKDTQYF
TRBV10-1	TRBJ2-1	17	TRBD2	CASSGSLRAGDYNEQFF
TRBV6-6	TRBJ2-3	14	NA	CASCGGRHTDTQYF
TRBV12-5	TRBJ1-5	15	NA	CASGLTDYSNQPQHF
TRBV9	TRBJ2-2	15	NA	CASSVVGHNTGELFF
TRBV6-5	TRBJ2-3	14	NA	CASSYRGGTDTQYF
TRBV2	TRBJ2-3	12	NA	CASRRASDTQYF
TRBV9	TRBJ2-7	14	TRBD1	CASSAGTVLHEQYF
TRBV9	TRBJ2-4	15	TRBD2	CASSVGAGGGYIQYF
TRBV27	TRBJ1-4	14	NA	CASSRQATNEKLFF
TRBV11-3	TRBJ2-1	15	TRBD1	CASSLGRQGADEQFF
TRBV6-1	TRBJ1-5	12	NA	CASSELGQPQHF
TRBV6-5	TRBJ1-2	11	NA	CASSGEYGYTF
TRBV7-3	TRBJ1-6	13	NA	CASSLSPSSPLHF